This TCR beta chain appears in the sequencing data of a study of human T cells and chemical hapten exposure. Time point reported: pre-sensitization, week 0. Described treatment: therapeutic diphenylcyclopropenone sensitization with weekly scalp DPC. A single record per CDR3 protein comes from TCRdb applying MiXCR to the RACE reads. The repertoire holds 85,000 to 100,000 distinct CDR3 sequences, with approximately 11% as singletons. Germline V gives CDR1 DFQATT, CDR2 SNEGSKA (reference sequence). The length of the CDR3 is 14 residues. The V and J ends lost 8 bases and 4 bases, in that order; junction bases with no gene match: 13.

The TCR originated in a woman aged 55-69 years with alopecia areata. Some clones in this sample may be carry-over from other donors' samples. Specimen: whole blood, collected in connection with sensitization to the hapten diphenylcyclopropenone (DPC). This chain connects TRBV20-1 to TRBJ2-7; 8 nucleotides match TRBD2. The chain's CDR3 is CSPQRGGGIYEQYF. CDR3 nucleotides: TGCAGTCCACAGAGAGGCGGGGGGATATACGAGCAGTACTTC.